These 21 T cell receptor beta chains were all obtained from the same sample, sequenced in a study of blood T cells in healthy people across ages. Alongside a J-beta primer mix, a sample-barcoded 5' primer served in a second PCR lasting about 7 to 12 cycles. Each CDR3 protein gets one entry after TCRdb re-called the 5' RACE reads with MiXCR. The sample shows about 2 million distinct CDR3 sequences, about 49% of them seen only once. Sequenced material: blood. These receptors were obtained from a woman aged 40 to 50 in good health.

As DNA, the CDR3 is TGTGCCAGCAGCTACACGACAGGGCGGTCGGATGGCTACACCTTC. This codes for CASSYTTGRSDGYTF. The genes are TRBV3-1 and TRBJ1-2; 7 bases are shared with TRBD1. The CDR3 is 15 amino acids. Germline V gene lookup returns CDR1 LGHDT and CDR2 YNNKEL (reference sequence). Trimming at V came to 5 bases and at J to 6 bases, leaving 12 bases not matched to a gene.

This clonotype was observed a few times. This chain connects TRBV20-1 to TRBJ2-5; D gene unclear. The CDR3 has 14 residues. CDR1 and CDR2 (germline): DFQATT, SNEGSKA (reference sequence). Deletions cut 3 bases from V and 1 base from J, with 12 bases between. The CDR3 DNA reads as TGCAGTGCTAGTCCCCTGGGATTCCAAGAGACCCAGTACTTC. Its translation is CSASPLGFQETQYF.

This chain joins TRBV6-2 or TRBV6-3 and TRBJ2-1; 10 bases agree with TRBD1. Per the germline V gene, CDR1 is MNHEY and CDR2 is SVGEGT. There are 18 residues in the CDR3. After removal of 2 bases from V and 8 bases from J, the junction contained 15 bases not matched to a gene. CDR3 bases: TGTGCCAGCAGTTACCCCTCAGCAGGGACAGGGGCCGGGGATGAGCAGTTCTTC. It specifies CASSYPSAGTGAGDEQFF.

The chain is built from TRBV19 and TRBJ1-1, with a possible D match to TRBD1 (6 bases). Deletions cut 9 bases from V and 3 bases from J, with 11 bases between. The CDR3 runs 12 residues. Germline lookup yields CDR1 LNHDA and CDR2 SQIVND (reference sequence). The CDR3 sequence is CASGQRHTEAFF. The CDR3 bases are TGTGCCAGCGGACAGAGACACACTGAAGCTTTCTTT.

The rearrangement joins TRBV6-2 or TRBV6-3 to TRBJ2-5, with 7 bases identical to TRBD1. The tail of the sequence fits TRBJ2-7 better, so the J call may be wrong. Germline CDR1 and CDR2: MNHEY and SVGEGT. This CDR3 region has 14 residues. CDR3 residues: CASSPREGANEQYF. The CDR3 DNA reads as TGTGCCAGCAGTCCCAGAGAGGGGGCCAACGAGCAGTACTTC.

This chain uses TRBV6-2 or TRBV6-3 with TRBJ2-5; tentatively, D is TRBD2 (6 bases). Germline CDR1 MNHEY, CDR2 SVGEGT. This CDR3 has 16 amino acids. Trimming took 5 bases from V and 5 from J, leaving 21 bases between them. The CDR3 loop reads CASSRTAAGLGETQYF. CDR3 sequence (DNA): TGTGCCAGCAGTCGTACCGCGGCGGGGCTTGGGGAGACCCAGTACTTC.

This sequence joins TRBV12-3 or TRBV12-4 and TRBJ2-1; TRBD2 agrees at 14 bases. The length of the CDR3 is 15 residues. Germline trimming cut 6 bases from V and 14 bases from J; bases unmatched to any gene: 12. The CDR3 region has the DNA TGTGCCAGCAGCCTAGCCGGGACTAGCGGGGGTGGGGAGTTCTTC. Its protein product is CASSLAGTSGGGEFF.

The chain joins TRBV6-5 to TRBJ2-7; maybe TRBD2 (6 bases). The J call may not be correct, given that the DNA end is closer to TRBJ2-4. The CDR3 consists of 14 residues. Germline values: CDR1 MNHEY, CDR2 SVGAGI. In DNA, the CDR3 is TGTGCCAGCAGTATAGACAAAGCGGGAAACATTCAGTACTTC. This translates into CASSIDKAGNIQYF.

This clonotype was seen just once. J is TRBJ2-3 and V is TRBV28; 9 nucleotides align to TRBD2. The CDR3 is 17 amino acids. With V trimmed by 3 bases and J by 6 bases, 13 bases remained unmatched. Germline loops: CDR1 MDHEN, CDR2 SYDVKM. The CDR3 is CASSFQGRGGFQDTQYF. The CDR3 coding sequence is TGTGCCAGCAGTTTTCAGGGGCGGGGGGGCTTTCAGGATACGCAGTATTTT. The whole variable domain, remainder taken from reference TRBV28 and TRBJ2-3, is DVKVTQSSRYLVKRTGEKVFLECVQDMDHENMFWYRQDPGLGLRLIYFSYDVKMKEKGDIPEGYSVSREKKERFSLILESASTNQTSMYLCASSFQGRGGFQDTQYFGPGTRLTVL.

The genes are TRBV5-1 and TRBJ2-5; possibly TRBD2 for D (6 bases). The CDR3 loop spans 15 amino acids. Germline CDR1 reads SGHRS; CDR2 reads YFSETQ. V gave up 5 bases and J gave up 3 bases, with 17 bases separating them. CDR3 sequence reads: CASRFLGTVEETQYF. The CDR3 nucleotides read TGCGCCAGCAGATTTCTAGGGACTGTCGAAGAGACCCAGTACTTC.

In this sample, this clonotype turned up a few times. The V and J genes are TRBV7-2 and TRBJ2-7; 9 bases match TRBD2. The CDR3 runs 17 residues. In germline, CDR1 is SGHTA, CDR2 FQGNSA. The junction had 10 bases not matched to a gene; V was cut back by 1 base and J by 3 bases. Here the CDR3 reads CASSLEGTSGFFYEQYF. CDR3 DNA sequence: TGTGCCAGCAGCTTAGAGGGCACTAGCGGGTTTTTCTACGAGCAGTACTTC.

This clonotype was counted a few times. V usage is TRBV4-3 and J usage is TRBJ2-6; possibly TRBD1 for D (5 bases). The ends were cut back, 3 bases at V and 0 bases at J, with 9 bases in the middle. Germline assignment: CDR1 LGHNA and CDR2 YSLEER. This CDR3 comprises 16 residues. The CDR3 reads CASSQGPPSGANVLTF. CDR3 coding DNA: TGCGCCAGCAGCCAGGGGCCGCCCTCTGGGGCCAACGTCCTGACTTTC.

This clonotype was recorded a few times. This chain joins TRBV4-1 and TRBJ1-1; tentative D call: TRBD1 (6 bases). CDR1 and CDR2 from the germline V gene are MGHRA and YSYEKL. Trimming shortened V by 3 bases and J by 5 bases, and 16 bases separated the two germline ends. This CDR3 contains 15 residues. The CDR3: CASSQVGGRSTEAFF. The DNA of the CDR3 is TGCGCCAGCAGCCAGGTTGGGGGCCGGAGTACTGAAGCTTTCTTT.

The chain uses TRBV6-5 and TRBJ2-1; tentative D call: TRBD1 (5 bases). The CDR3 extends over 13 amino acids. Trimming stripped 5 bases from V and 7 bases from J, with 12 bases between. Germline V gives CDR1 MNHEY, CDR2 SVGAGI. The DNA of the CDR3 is TGTGCCAGCAGTATTCGACAGAGGAATGAGCAGTTCTTC. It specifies CASSIRQRNEQFF.

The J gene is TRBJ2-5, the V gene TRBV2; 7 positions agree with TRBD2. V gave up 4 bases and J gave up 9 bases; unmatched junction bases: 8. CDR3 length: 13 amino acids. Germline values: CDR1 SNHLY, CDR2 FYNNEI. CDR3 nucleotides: TGTGCCAGCAGTGGCGACGGGGGGTCGGCCCAGTACTTC. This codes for CASSGDGGSAQYF.

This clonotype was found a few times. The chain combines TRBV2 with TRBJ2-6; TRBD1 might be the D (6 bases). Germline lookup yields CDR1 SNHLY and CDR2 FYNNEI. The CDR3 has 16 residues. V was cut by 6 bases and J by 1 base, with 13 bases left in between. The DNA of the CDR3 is TGTGCCAGCAGCAAACAGGGTGGATCTGGGGCCAACGTCCTGACTTTC. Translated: CASSKQGGSGANVLTF.

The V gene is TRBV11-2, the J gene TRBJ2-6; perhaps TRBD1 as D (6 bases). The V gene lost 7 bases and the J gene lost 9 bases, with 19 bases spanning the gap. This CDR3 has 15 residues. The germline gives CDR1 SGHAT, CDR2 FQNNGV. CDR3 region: CASTGTSSEVNVLTF. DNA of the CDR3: TGTGCCAGCACCGGGACATCCTCTGAGGTCAACGTCCTGACTTTC.

The chain's CDR3 is CASSPQKENTEAFF. The CDR3 nucleotides read TGTGCCAGCTCACCCCAGAAGGAGAACACTGAAGCTTTCTTT. This rearrangement joins TRBV18 to TRBJ1-1; D uncertain. In germline, CDR1 is KGHSH, CDR2 LQKENI. The CDR3 runs 14 residues. Trimming removed 3 bases from V and 1 base from J, with 9 bases in between.

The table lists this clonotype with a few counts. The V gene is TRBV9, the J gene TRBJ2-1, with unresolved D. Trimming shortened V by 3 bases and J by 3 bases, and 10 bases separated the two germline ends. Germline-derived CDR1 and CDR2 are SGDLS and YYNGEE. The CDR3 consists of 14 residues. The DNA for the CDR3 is TGTGCCAGCAGCGAGCACCAGTTCTACAATGAGCAGTTCTTC. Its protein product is CASSEHQFYNEQFF.

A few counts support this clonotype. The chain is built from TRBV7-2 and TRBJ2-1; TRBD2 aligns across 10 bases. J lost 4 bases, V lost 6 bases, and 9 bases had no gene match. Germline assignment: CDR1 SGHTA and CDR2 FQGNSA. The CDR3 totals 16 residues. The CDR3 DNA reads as TGTGCCAGCAGGTCGGGGAGCGGGGGGGTGTACAATGAGCAGTTCTTC. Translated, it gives CASRSGSGGVYNEQFF. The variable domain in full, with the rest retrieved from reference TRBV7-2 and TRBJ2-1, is GAGVSQSPSNKVTEKGKDVELRCDPISGHTALYWYRQSLGQGLEFLIYFQGNSAPDKSGLPSDRFSAERTGGSVSTLTIQRTQQEDSAVYLCASRSGSGGVYNEQFFGPGTRLTVL.

CDR3 DNA sequence: TGTGCCAGCAGTCCAGGGATGGTTCTATCAACCGGCTACACCTTC. Residues: CASSPGMVLSTGYTF. V gene TRBV6-2 or TRBV6-3 combines with J gene TRBJ1-2, with D possibly being TRBD1 (5 bases). V lost 5 bases and J lost 8, with 21 bases in between. The CDR3 has 15 residues. Germline lookup yields CDR1 MNHEY and CDR2 SVGEGT.